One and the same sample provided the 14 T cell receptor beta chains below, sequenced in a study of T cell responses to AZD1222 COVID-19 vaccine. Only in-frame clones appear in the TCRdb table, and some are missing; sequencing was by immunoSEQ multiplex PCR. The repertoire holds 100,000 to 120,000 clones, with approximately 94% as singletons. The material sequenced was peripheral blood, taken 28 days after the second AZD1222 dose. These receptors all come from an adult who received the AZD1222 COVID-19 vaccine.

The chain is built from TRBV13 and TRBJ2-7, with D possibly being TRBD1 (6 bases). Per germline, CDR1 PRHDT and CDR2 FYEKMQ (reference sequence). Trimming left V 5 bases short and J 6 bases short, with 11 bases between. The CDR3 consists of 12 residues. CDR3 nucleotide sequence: TGTGCCAGCAGCCCGCGGACAGTCGAGCAGTACTTC. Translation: CASSPRTVEQYF. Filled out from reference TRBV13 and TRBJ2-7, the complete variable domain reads AAGVIQSPRHLIKEKRETATLKCYPIPRHDTVYWYQQGPGQDPQFLISFYEKMQSDKGSIPDRFSAQQFSDYHSELNMSSLELGDSALYFCASSPRTVEQYFGPGTRLTVT.

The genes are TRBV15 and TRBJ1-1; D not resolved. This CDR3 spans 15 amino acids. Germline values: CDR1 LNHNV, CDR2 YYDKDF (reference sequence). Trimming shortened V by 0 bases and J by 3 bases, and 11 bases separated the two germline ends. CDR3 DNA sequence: TGTGCCACCAGCAGAGATGTAGGGATGGACACTGAAGCTTTCTTT. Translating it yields CATSRDVGMDTEAFF.

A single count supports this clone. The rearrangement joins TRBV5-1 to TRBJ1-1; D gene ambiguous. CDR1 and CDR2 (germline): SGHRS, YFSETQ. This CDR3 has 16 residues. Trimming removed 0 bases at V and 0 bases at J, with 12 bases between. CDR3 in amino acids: CASSLVPGTLNTEAFF. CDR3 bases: TGCGCCAGCAGCTTGGTTCCGGGTACACTGAACACTGAAGCTTTCTTT. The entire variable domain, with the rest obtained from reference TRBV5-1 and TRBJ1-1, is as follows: KAGVTQTPRYLIKTRGQQVTLSCSPISGHRSVSWYQQTPGQGLQFLFEYFSETQRNKGNFPGRFSGRQFSNSRSEMNVSTLELGDSALYLCASSLVPGTLNTEAFFGQGTRLTVV.

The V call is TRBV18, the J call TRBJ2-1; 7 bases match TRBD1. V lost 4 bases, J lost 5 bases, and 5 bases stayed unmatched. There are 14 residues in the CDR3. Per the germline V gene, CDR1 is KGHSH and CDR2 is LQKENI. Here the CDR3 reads CASSLTTGDNEQFF. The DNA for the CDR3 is TGTGCCAGCTCACTAACAACAGGGGACAATGAGCAGTTCTTC.

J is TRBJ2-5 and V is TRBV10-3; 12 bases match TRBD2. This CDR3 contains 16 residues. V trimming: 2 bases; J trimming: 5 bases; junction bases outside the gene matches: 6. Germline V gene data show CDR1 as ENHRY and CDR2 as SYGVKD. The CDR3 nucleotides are TGTGCCATCAGTGAGGGACTAGCGGGACGGGCGGAGACCCAGTACTTC. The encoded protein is CAISEGLAGRAETQYF.

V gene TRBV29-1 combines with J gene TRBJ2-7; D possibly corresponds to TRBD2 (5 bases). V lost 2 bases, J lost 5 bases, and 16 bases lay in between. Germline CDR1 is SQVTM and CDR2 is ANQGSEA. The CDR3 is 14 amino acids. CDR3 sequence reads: CSVEKRLDRDEQYF. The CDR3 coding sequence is TGCAGCGTTGAAAAGCGGCTAGATAGGGACGAGCAGTACTTC.

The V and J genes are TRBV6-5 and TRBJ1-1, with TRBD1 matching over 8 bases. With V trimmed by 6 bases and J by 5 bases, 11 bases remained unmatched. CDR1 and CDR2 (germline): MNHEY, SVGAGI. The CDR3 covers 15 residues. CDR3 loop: CASSRDRRSETEAFF. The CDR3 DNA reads TGTGCCAGCAGCAGGGACAGGAGAAGTGAGACTGAAGCTTTCTTT.

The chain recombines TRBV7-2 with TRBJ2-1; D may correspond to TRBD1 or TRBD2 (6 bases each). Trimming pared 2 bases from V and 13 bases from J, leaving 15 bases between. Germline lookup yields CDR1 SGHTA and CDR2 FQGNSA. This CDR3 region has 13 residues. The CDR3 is CASSLSYRGPQFF. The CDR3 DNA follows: TGTGCCAGCAGCTTAAGTTATCGGGGGCCCCAGTTCTTC.

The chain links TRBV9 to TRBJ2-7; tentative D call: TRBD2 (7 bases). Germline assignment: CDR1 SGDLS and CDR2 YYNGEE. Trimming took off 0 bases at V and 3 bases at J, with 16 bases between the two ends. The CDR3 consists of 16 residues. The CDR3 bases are TGTGCCAGCAGCGTAGGCCAGGGGAGGGGTATCTACGAGCAGTACTTC. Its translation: CASSVGQGRGIYEQYF. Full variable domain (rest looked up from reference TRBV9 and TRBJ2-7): DSGVTQTPKHLITATGQRVTLRCSPRSGDLSVYWYQQSLDQGLQFLIQYYNGEERAKGNILERFSAQQFPDLHSELNLSSLELGDSALYFCASSVGQGRGIYEQYFGPGTRLTVT.

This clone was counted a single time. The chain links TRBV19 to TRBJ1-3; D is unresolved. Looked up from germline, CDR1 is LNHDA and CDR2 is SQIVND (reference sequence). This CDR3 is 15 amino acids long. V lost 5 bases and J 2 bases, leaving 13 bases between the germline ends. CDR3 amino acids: CASSLFGGTGNTIYF. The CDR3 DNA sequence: TGTGCCAGTAGTCTATTCGGAGGGACTGGAAACACCATATATTTT.

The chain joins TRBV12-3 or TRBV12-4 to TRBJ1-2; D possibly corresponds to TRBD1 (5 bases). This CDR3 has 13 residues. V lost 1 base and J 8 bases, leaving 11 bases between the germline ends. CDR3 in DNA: TGTGCCAGCAGTTTAGGGGGCCAGAGAGGCTACACCTTC. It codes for CASSLGGQRGYTF.

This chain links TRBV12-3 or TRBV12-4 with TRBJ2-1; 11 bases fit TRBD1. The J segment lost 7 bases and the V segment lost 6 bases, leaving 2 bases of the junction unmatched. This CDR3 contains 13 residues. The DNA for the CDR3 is TGTGCCAGCAGGGGACAGGGGGGAAATGAGCAGTTCTTC. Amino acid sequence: CASRGQGGNEQFF.

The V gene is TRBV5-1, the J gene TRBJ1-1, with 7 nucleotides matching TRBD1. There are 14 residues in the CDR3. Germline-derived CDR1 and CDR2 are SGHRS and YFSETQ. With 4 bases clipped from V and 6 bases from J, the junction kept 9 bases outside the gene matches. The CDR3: CASSQDRSLAEAFF. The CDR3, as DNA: TGCGCCAGCAGCCAGGACAGGTCCCTCGCTGAAGCTTTCTTT.

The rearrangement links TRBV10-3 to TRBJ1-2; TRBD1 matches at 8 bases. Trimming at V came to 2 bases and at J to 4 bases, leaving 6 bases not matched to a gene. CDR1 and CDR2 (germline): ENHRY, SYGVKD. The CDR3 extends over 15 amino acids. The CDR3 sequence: CAISETGGNLYGYTF. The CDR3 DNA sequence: TGTGCCATCAGTGAGACAGGGGGAAACCTCTATGGCTACACCTTC.